This TCR beta chain emerged from a study of blood T cell repertoires in COVID-19. This study enrolled people aged about 18 to 100 from around 26 US geographic areas. The ends were cut back, 1 base at V and 3 bases at J, with 15 bases in the middle. CDR1 is LNHNV, CDR2 YYDKDF, per germline (reference sequence). This CDR3 comprises 16 residues. Per the study methods: Reference gene primer amplification gave estimated nucleated cell counts. Some clones are missing from TCRdb's copy, which holds only in-frame ones; the method was immunoSEQ multiplex PCR. The V and J calls and clone size come from that table; D and trimming were worked out from the DNA. The data show some 170,000 clones, roughly 87% seen once.

The chain is built from TRBV15 and TRBJ2-5; tentatively, D is TRBD2 (6 bases). Material for sequencing was PBMCs or T cells enriched from blood (not recorded which). This sequence originates from a human donor with acute COVID-19. The donor label of this sample is uncertain. The CDR3 spells CATSRVGLELEETQYF. The CDR3 coding sequence is TGTGCCACCAGCAGAGTGGGACTGGAACTCGAAGAGACCCAGTACTTC.